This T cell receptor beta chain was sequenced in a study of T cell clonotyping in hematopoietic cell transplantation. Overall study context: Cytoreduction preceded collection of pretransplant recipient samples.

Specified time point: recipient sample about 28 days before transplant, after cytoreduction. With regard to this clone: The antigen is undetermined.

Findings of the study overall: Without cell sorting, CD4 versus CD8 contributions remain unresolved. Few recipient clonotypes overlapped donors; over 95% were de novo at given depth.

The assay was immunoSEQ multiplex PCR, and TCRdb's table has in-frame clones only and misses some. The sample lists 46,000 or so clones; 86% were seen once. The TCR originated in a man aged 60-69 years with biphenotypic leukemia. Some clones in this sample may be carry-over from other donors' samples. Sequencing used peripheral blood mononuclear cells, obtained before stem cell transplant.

CDR3 in amino acids: CASSYPGALLNYGYTF. The CDR3 bases are TGTGCCAGTAGCTACCCCGGGGCCCTGCTTAACTATGGCTACACCTTC. This sequence joins TRBV19 and TRBJ1-2; a weak D match, TRBD1 (5 bases). CDR1 LNHDA and CDR2 SQIVND come from the germline V gene (reference sequence). CDR3 length: 16 residues. V lost 6 bases and J 1 base, leaving 18 bases between the germline ends.